This TCR beta chain was identified during a study of T cell responses to AZD1222 COVID-19 vaccine. Whole-study findings and limits: At 160-218 and 743-854, vaccine-associated CD4 TCRs were dominant, and they spanned spike. Clonal diversity was possibly underestimated, and white British individuals and females predominated among donors.

A word on this clone: Its cognate antigen is unknown.

Only in-frame clones appear in the TCRdb table, and some are missing; sequencing was by immunoSEQ multiplex PCR. This table holds about 81,000 clones, about 90% found once. Second-dose groups at about 4 or about 12 weeks were pooled. Germline-derived CDR1 and CDR2 are MGHRA and YSYEKL. The CDR3 length is 13 residues. V was pared by 0 bases and J by 7 bases, with 7 bases between. The chain uses TRBV4-1 and TRBJ1-5; no clear D. The sample was peripheral blood, taken 28 days after the second AZD1222 dose. The clonotype was recovered from an adult who received the AZD1222 COVID-19 vaccine. CDR3 loop: CASSQDTPQPQHF. For the CDR3, the DNA is TGCGCCAGCAGCCAAGACACTCCCCAGCCCCAGCATTTT.